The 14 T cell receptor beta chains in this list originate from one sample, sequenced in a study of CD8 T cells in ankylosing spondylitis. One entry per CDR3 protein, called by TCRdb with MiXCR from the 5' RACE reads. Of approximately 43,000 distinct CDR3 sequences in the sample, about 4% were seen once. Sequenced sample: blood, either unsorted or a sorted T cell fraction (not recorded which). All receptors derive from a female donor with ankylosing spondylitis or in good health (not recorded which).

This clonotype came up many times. CDR3 sequence reads: CASSDYISTDTQYF. CDR3 bases: TGTGCCAGCAGTGATTACATAAGCACAGATACGCAGTATTTT. V and J are TRBV9 and TRBJ2-3; D is uncertain. V was cut by 5 bases and J by 0 bases, with 10 bases left in between. This CDR3 spans 14 amino acids. The germline V gene encodes CDR1 SGDLS and CDR2 YYNGEE.

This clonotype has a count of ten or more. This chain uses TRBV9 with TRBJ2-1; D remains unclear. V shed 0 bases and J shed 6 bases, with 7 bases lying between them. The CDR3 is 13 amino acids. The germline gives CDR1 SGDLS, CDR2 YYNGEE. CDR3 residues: CASSVAQFNEQFF. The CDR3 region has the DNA TGTGCCAGCAGCGTAGCCCAGTTCAATGAGCAGTTCTTC.

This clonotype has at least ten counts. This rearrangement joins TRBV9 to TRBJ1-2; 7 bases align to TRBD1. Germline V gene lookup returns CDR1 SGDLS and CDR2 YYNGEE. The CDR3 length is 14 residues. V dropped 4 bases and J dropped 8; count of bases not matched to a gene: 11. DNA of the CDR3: TGTGCCAGCAGCCCTTATTCAGGGGGGGGAGGCTACACCTTC. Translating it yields CASSPYSGGGGYTF.

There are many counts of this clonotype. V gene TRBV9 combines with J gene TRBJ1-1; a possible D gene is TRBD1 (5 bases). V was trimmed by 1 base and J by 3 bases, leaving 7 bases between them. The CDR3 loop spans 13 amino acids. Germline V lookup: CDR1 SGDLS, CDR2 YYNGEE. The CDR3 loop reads CASSVRGDTEAFF. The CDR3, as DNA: TGTGCCAGCAGCGTAAGGGGAGACACTGAAGCTTTCTTT.

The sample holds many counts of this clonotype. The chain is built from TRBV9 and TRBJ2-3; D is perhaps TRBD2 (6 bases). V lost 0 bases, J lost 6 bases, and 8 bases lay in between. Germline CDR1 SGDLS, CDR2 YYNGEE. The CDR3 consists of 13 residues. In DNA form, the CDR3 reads TGTGCCAGCAGCGTAGCTAGCGTGGATACGCAGTATTTT. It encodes CASSVASVDTQYF.

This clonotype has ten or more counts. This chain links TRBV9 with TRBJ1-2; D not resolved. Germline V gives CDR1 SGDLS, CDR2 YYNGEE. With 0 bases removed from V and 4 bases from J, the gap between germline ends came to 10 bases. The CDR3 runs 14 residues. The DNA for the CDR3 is TGTGCCAGCAGCGTAGAAAGCGGTGGCTATGGCTACACCTTC. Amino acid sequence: CASSVESGGYGYTF.

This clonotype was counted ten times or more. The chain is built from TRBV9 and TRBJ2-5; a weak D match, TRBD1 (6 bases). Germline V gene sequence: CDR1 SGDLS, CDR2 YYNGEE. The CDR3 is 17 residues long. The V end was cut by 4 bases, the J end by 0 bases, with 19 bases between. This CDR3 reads CASSRGGSGLYQETQYF. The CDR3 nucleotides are TGTGCCAGCAGCAGAGGGGGATCAGGGCTGTACCAAGAGACCCAGTACTTC.

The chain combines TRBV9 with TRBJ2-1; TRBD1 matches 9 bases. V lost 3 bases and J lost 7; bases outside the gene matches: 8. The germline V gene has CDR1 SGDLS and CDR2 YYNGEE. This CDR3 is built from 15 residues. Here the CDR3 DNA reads TGTGCCAGCAGCGCCGGACAGGGGACATGGAATGAGCAGTTCTTC. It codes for CASSAGQGTWNEQFF.

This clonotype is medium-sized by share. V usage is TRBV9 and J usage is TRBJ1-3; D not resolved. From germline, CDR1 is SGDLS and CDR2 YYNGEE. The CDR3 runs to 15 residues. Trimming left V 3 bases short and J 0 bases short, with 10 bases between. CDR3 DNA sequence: TGTGCCAGCAGCGCAGGCGACTCCTCTGGAAACACCATATATTTT. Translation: CASSAGDSSGNTIYF.

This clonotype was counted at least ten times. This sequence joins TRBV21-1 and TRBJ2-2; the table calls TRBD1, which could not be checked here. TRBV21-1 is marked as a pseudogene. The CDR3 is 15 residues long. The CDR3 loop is CASSKGQGNTGELFF. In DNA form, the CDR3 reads TGTGCCAGCAGCAAAGGACAGGGAAACACCGGGGAGCTGTTTTTT.

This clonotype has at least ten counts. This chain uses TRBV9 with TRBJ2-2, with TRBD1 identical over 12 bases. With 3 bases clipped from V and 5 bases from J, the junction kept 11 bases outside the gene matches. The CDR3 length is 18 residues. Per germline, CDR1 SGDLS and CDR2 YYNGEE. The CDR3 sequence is CASSGRPGQGALTGELFF. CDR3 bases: TGTGCCAGCAGCGGAAGACCGGGACAGGGGGCGCTTACCGGGGAGCTGTTTTTT.

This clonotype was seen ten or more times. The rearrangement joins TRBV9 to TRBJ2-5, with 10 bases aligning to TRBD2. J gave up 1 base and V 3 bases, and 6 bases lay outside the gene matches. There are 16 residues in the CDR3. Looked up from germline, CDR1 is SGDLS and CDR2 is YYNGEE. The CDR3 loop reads CASSAPSGGVQETQYF. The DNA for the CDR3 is TGTGCCAGCAGCGCTCCTAGCGGGGGAGTCCAAGAGACCCAGTACTTC.

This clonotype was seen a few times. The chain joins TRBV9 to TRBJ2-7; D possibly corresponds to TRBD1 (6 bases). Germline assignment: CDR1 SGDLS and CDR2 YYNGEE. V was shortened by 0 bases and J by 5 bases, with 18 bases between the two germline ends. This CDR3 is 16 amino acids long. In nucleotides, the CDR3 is TGTGCCAGCAGCGTAGCTGTGACAGGATCGGGCCACGAGCAGTACTTC. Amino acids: CASSVAVTGSGHEQYF.

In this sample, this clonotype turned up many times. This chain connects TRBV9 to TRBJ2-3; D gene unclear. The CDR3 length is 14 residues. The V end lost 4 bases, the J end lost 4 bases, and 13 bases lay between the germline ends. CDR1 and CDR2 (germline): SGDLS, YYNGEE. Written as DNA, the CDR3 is TGTGCCAGCAGCCCGAGGTCGGTTCCAGATACGCAGTATTTT. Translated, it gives CASSPRSVPDTQYF.